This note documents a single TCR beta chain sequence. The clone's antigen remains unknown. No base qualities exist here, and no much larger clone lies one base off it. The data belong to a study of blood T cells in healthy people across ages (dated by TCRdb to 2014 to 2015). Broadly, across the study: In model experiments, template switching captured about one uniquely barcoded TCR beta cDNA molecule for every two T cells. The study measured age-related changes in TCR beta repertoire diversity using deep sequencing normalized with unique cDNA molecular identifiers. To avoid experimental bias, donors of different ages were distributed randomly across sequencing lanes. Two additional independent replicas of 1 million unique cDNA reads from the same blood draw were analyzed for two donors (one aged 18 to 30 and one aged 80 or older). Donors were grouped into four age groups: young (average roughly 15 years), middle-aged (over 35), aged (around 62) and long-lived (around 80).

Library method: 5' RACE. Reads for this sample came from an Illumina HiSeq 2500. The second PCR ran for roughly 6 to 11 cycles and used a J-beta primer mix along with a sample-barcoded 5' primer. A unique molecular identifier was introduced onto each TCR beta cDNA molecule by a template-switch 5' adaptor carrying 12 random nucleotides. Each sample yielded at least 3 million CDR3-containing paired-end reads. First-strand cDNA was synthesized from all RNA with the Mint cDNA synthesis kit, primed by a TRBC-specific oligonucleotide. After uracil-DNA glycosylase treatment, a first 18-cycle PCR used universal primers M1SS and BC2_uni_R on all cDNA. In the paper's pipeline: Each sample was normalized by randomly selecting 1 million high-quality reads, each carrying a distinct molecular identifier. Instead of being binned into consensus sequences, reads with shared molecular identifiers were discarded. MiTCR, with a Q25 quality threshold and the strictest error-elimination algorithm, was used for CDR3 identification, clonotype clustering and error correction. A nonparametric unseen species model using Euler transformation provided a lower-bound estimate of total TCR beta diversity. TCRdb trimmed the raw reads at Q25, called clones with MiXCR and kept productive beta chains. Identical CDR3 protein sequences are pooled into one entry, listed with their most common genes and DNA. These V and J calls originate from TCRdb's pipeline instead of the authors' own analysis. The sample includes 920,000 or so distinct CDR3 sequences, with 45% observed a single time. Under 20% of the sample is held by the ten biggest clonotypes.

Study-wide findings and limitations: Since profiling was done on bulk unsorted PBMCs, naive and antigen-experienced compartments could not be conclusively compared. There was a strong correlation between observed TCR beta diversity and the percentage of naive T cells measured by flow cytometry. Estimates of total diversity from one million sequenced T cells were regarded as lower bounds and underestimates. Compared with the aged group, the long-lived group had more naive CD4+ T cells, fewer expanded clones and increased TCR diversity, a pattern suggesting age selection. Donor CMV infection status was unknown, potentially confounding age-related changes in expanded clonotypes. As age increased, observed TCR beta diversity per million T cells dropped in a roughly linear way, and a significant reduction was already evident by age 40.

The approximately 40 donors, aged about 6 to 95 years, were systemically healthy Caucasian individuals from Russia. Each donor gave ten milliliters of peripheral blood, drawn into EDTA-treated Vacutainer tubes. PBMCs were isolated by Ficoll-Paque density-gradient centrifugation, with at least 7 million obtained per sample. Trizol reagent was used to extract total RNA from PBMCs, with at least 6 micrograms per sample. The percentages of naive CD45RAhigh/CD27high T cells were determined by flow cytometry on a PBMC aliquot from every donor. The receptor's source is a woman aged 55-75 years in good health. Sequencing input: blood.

In nucleotide form, the sequence is TGTGCCAGCAGCTTAGAAGGGACAGGGCTCCTTCACCGCGAGCAGTACTTC. This translates into CASSLEGTGLLHREQYF. The V and J segments used are TRBV7-9 and TRBJ2-7; 9 nucleotides in the junction match TRBD1. According to the germline V gene (reference sequence), CDR1 reads SEHNR and CDR2 reads FQNEAQ. V is pruned by 1 base and J by 6 bases, leaving 13 bases of the junction without a gene match. The CDR3 runs 17 amino acids, cysteine and phenylalanine included. Of all the DNA, just the CDR3 is kept, 51 bases in frame from base 1.